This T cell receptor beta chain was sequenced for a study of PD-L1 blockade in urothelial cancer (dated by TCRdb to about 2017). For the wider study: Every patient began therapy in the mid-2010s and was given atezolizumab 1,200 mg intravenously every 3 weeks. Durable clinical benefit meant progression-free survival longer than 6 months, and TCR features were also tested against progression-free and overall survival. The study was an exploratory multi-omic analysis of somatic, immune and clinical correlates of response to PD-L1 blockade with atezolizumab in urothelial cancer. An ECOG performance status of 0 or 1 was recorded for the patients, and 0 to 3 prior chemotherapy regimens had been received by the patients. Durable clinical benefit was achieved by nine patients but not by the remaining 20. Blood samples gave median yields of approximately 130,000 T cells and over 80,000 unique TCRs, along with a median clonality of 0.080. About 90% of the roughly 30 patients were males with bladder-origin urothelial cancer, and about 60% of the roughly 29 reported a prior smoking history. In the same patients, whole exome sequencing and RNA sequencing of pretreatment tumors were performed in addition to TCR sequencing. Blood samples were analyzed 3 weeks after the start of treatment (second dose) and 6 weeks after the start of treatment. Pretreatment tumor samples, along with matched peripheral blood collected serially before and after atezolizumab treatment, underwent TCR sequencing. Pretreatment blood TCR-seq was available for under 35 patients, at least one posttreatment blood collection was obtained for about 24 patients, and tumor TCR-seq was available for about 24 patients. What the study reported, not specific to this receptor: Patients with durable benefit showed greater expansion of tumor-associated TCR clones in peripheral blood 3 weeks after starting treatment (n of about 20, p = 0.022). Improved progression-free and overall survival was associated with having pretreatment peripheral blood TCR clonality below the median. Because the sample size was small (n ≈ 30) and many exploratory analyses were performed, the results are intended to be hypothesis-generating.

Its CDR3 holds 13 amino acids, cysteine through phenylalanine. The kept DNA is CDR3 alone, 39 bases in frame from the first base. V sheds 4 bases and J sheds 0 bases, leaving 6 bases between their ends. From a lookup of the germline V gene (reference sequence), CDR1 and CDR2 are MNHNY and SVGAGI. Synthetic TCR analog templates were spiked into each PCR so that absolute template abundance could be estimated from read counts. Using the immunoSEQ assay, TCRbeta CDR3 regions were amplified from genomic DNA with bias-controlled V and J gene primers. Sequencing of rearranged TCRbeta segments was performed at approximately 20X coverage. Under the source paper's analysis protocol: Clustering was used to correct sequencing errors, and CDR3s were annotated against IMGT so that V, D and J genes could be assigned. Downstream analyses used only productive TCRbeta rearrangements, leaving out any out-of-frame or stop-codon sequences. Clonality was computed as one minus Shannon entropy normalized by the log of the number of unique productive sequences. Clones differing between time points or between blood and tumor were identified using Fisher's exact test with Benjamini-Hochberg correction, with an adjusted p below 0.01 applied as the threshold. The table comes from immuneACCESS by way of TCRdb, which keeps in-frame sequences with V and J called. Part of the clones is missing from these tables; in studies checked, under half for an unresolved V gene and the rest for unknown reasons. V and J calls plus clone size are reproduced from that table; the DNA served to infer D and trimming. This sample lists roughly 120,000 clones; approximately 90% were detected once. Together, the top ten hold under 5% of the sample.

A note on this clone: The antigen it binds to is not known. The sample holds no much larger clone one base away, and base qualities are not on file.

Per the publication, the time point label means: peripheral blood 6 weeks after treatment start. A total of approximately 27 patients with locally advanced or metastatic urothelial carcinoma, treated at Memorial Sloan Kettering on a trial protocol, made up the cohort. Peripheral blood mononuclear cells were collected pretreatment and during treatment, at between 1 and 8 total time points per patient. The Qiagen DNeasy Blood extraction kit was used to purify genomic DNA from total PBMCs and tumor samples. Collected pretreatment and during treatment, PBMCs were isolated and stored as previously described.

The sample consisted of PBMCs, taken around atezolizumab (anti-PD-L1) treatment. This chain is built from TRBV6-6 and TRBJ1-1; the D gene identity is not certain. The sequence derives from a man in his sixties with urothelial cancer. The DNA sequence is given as TGTGCCAGCAGTTCCCGTATGAACACTGAAGCTTTCTTT. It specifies CASSSRMNTEAFF.